This TCR beta chain came from a study of blood T cell repertoires in COVID-19. CDR1 and CDR2 (germline): GTSNPN, SVGIG (reference sequence). The CDR3 totals 14 residues. V was shortened by 1 base and J by 3 bases, with 10 bases between the two germline ends. Libraries were prepared by immunoSEQ multiplex PCR; TCRdb keeps only in-frame clonotypes and omits some of them. The profile shows fewer than 450,000 clones, 88% of them singletons. The TCR was taken from a woman aged 18-35 years who had recovered from COVID-19. Material for sequencing was PBMCs or T cells enriched from blood (not recorded which). This sequence joins TRBV30 and TRBJ1-5, with D possibly matching TRBD1 (5 bases). CDR3 residues: CAWSAAQDNQPQHF. The CDR3 bases are TGTGCCTGGAGTGCGGCACAGGACAATCAGCCCCAGCATTTT.